The following is a TCR beta chain sequence with its context. Sequencing used immunoSEQ multiplex PCR; TCRdb keeps in-frame clones, though not all of them. This sample yields roughly 180,000 clones, of which 90% to 95% are seen a single time; about 9.3% belongs to the top ten. This sample is drawn from a study of T cell responses to AZD1222 COVID-19 vaccine. This CDR3 region has 14 residues. The trim removed 7 bases at V and 1 base at J, leaving 7 bases unmatched. In germline, CDR1 is SQVTM, CDR2 ANQGSEA. The chain carries TRBV29-1 and TRBJ2-7, with 10 positions matching TRBD1. The TCR comes from an adult in good health. The sample here was peripheral blood, taken on day 0 of AZD1222 vaccination. CDR3: CSAAGTGDSYEQYF. The CDR3, as DNA: TGCAGCGCCGCGGGGACAGGGGATTCCTACGAGCAGTACTTC.